The 21 T cell receptor beta chains presented below share a single source sample, sequenced in a study of Ad26.COV2.S vaccination and SARS-CoV-2 variants. Data came from immunoSEQ multiplex PCR; TCRdb stores just in-frame clones and leaves some out. The sample has about 350,000 clones, about 91% seen once. The starting material was peripheral blood, obtained after recovery from COVID-19. The receptor source for this set is a human donor who had recovered from COVID-19.

The CDR3: CASRPGTGSQYEQYF. The CDR3 bases are TGCGCCAGCAGACCAGGGACAGGGTCCCAGTACGAGCAGTACTTC. The chain couples TRBV5-1 to TRBJ2-7, with TRBD1 matching 9 bases. V shed 5 bases, J shed 4 bases, and the junction held 10 bases outside the gene matches. The length of the CDR3 is 15 residues. Germline CDR1 and CDR2: SGHRS and YFSETQ. Together with reference TRBV5-1 and TRBJ2-7, the CDR3 gives the full variable domain: KAGVTQTPRYLIKTRGQQVTLSCSPISGHRSVSWYQQTPGQGLQFLFEYFSETQRNKGNFPGRFSGRQFSNSRSEMNVSTLELGDSALYLCASRPGTGSQYEQYFGPGTRLTVT.

The V gene is TRBV28, the J gene TRBJ2-1, with 12 bases matching TRBD2. The V segment lost 0 bases and the J segment 5 bases; nucleotides outside the gene matches: 2. The germline V gene has CDR1 MDHEN and CDR2 SYDVKM. This CDR3 spans 16 amino acids. CDR3 sequence reads: CASSLWTSGGHNEQFF. CDR3 coding DNA: TGTGCCAGCAGTTTATGGACTAGCGGGGGACACAATGAGCAGTTCTTC.

V usage is TRBV27 and J usage is TRBJ1-4, with no clear D. The V gene lost 3 bases and the J gene lost 0 bases, with 8 bases spanning the gap. Germline CDR1 is MNHEY and CDR2 is SMNVEV (reference sequence). CDR3 length: 15 residues. CDR3 region: CASSLRYATNEKLFF. The CDR3 DNA sequence: TGTGCCAGCAGTTTGAGATATGCAACTAATGAAAAACTGTTTTTT.

This sequence joins TRBV5-4 and TRBJ2-6; maybe TRBD2 (6 bases). There are 15 residues in the CDR3. Germline V gene lookup returns CDR1 SGHNT and CDR2 YYREEE (reference sequence). V was trimmed by 4 bases and J by 0 bases, leaving 8 bases between them. CDR3 in amino acids: CASSPAGSGANVLTF. DNA for the CDR3: TGTGCCAGCAGCCCAGCGGGCTCTGGGGCCAACGTCCTGACTTTC.

J is TRBJ1-1 and V is TRBV4-1, with D hard to call. V lost 0 bases and J lost 1, with 9 bases in between. Germline V CDR1 and CDR2: MGHRA, YSYEKL. The CDR3 length is 15 residues. The CDR3 DNA follows: TGCGCCAGCAGCCAAGATCCGGCGGGGAACACTGAAGCTTTCTTT. Translating gives CASSQDPAGNTEAFF.

The V gene is TRBV18, the J gene TRBJ2-7; possibly TRBD2 for D (6 bases). This CDR3 has 16 residues. Germline CDR1 reads KGHSH; CDR2 reads LQKENI. V dropped 0 bases and J dropped 0 bases, with 12 bases sitting between them. The CDR3 DNA is TGTGCCAGCTCACCACCGCGGGGAATTAACTCCTACGAGCAGTACTTC. Its translation: CASSPPRGINSYEQYF.

V is TRBV7-9 and J is TRBJ1-1; weak D call: TRBD1 (6 bases). Germline V gene data show CDR1 as SEHNR and CDR2 as FQNEAQ (reference sequence). Deletions cut 11 bases from V and 3 bases from J, with 16 bases between. The length of the CDR3 is 13 residues. CDR3 nucleotide sequence: TGTGCCTACTACGGGGGCCTGGACACTGAAGCTTTCTTT. Amino acid sequence: CAYYGGLDTEAFF.

This clone appeared a few times. The gene calls are TRBV2 and TRBJ1-2, with 7 bases fitting TRBD1. This CDR3 is built from 12 residues. Germline-derived CDR1 and CDR2 are SNHLY and FYNNEI. The ends lost 4 bases at V and 12 bases at J; junction bases unmatched: 8. CDR3 in DNA: TGTGCCAGCAGTGCAGACAGGGCCCCTCACACCTTC. Protein sequence: CASSADRAPHTF.

The chain links TRBV19 to TRBJ1-5; TRBD1 might be the D (6 bases). The CDR3 consists of 14 residues. Germline CDR1 is LNHDA and CDR2 is SQIVND (reference sequence). V was pared by 7 bases and J by 7 bases, with 17 bases between. Here the CDR3 DNA reads TGTGCCAGTACCGGGGGGGGGCTAGAACAGCCCCAGCATTTT. Translated, it gives CASTGGGLEQPQHF. Full variable domain (rest looked up from reference TRBV19 and TRBJ1-5): DGGITQSPKYLFRKEGQNVTLSCEQNLNHDAMYWYRQDPGQGLRLIYYSQIVNDFQKGDIAEGYSVSREKKESFPLTVTSAQKNPTAFYLCASTGGGLEQPQHFGDGTRLSIL.

The rearrangement joins TRBV5-6 to TRBJ1-2, with D maybe TRBD1 (6 bases). V lost 4 bases and J 4 bases, leaving 17 bases between the germline ends. This CDR3 is 15 amino acids long. Germline-derived CDR1 and CDR2 are SGHDT and YYEEEE. The CDR3 sequence is CASSIYDRPTYGYTF. DNA of the CDR3: TGTGCCAGCAGCATCTATGACAGGCCGACCTATGGCTACACCTTC.

Comments on this clone: Other DNA variants within this sample encode the same CDR3. The chain joins TRBV18 to TRBJ2-3; D ambiguous. The V and J ends lost 5 bases and 0 bases respectively, with 3 bases between them. Germline values: CDR1 KGHSH, CDR2 LQKENI. The CDR3 contains 12 residues. CDR3 DNA: TGTGCCAGCTCAACTAGCACAGATACGCAGTATTTT. Translating gives CASSTSTDTQYF.

This clone has only one observation. V usage is TRBV27 and J usage is TRBJ1-6, with D uncertain. Trimming left V 7 bases short and J 13 bases short, with 14 bases between. The CDR3 is 12 residues long. Germline-derived CDR1 and CDR2 are MNHEY and SMNVEV (reference sequence). In DNA, the CDR3 is TGTGCCAGCACTATCTTACCGGGTCCCCTCCACTTT. Protein: CASTILPGPLHF.

The chain combines TRBV9 with TRBJ1-2; 9 nucleotides align to TRBD1. The CDR3 spans 18 residues. Germline CDR1 is SGDLS and CDR2 is YYNGEE. V lost 1 base and J lost 4; bases outside the gene matches: 14. The CDR3 bases are TGTGCCAGCAGCGTAACTTCCCTCCCGGGACAGGGTCCCTATGGCTACACCTTC. Translated, it gives CASSVTSLPGQGPYGYTF.

This sequence joins TRBV29-1 and TRBJ1-1; no clear D. Germline loops: CDR1 SQVTM, CDR2 ANQGSEA. The CDR3 has 13 amino acids. V was clipped by 2 bases and J by 1 base, with 8 bases between them. The CDR3 region is CSVERAQNTEAFF. In DNA form, the CDR3 reads TGCAGCGTTGAACGGGCGCAGAACACTGAAGCTTTCTTT.

This chain connects TRBV10-2 to TRBJ2-7; 8 bases fit TRBD1. CDR1 and CDR2 from the germline V gene are WSHSY and SAAADI. The CDR3 runs to 16 residues. The ends lost 4 bases at V and 0 bases at J; junction bases unmatched: 8. This chain's CDR3 is CASSVRAGQDSYEQYF. The CDR3 nucleotides are TGCGCCAGCAGTGTTAGGGCGGGACAGGACTCCTACGAGCAGTACTTC.

The CDR3 sequence is CASSQRGETQYF. In DNA, the CDR3 is TGTGCCAGCAGCCAGAGGGGAGAGACCCAGTACTTC. This chain joins TRBV27 and TRBJ2-5; D is possibly TRBD1 or TRBD2 (5 bases each). Germline V lookup: CDR1 MNHEY, CDR2 SMNVEV (reference sequence). With 6 bases removed from V and 4 bases from J, the gap between germline ends came to 9 bases. There are 12 residues in the CDR3.

The rearrangement uses TRBV5-1 and TRBJ1-1; no definite D call. This CDR3 has 14 residues. CDR1 and CDR2 (germline): SGHRS, YFSETQ. The germline V and J ends were trimmed by 5 bases and 1 base, with 12 bases remaining between them. CDR3 protein: CASRPSLGNTEAFF. The DNA of the CDR3 is TGCGCCAGCAGACCCAGTTTGGGGAACACTGAAGCTTTCTTT.

Here the CDR3 DNA reads TGTGCCAGCAGCCTACCGTCGGGGTCCTACAATGAGCAGTTCTTC. Its translation: CASSLPSGSYNEQFF. The chain uses TRBV11-2 and TRBJ2-1, with a weak D call TRBD2 (5 bases). Germline-derived CDR1 and CDR2 are SGHAT and FQNNGV. There are 15 residues in the CDR3. V was cut by 5 bases and J by 1 base, with 12 bases left in between.

The chain uses TRBV6-5 and TRBJ2-2, with D tentatively TRBD1 (6 bases). The CDR3 is 14 amino acids. Trimming took 11 bases from V and 0 from J, leaving 13 bases between them. Germline V gene lookup returns CDR1 MNHEY and CDR2 SVGAGI. In DNA, the CDR3 is TGTGCCGCCAGGACAGTACCGAACACCGGGGAGCTGTTTTTT. Translation: CAARTVPNTGELFF.

The V gene is TRBV15, the J gene TRBJ2-7, with TRBD2 as a possible D gene (5 bases). Trimming stripped 1 base from V and 6 bases from J, with 19 bases between. The CDR3 extends over 16 amino acids. Germline values: CDR1 LNHNV, CDR2 YYDKDF (reference sequence). The CDR3 bases are TGTGCCACCAGCAGAGTACGTCTCGCCGGTCGGGGCGAGCAGTACTTC. It specifies CATSRVRLAGRGEQYF.

V and J are TRBV6-5 and TRBJ1-2; D gene unclear. From germline, CDR1 is MNHEY and CDR2 SVGAGI. The CDR3 is 11 amino acids. The V and J ends lost 6 bases and 5 bases respectively, with 7 bases between them. The CDR3 DNA reads TGTGCCAGCAGGGCCCCTTATGGCTACACCTTC. This sequence encodes CASRAPYGYTF.